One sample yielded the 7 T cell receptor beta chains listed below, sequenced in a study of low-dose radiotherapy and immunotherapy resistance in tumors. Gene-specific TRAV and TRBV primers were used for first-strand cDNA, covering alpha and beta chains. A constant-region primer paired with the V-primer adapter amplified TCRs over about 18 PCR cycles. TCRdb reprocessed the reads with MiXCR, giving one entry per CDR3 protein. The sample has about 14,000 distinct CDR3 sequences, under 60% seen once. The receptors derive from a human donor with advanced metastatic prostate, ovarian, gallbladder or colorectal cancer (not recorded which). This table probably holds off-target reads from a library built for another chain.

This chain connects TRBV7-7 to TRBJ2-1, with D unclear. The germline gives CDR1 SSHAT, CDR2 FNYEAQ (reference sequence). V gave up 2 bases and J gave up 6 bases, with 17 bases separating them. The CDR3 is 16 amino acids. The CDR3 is CASSLSSSLLFNEQFF. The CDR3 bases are TGTGCCAGCAGCTTATCCAGTTCTTTATTGTTCAATGAGCAGTTCTTC. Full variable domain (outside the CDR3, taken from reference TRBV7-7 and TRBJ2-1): GAGVSQSPRYKVTKRGQDVTLRCDPISSHATLYWYQQALGQGPEFLTYFNYEAQPDKSGLPSDRFSAERPEGSISTLTIQRTEQRDSAMYRCASSLSSSLLFNEQFFGPGTRLTVL.

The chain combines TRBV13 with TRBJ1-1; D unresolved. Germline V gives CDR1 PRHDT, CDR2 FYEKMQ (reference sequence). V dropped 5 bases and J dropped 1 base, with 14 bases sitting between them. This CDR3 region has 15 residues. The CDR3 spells CASSQISAGNTEAFF. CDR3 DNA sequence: TGTGCCAGCAGCCAAATATCCGCGGGGAACACTGAAGCTTTCTTT.

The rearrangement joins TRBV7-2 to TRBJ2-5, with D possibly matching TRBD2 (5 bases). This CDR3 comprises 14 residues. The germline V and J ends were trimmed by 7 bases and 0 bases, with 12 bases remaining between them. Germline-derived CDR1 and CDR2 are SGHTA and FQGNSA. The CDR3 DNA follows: TGTGCCAGCACCCCTCCGGGGAACCAAGAGACCCAGTACTTC. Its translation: CASTPPGNQETQYF. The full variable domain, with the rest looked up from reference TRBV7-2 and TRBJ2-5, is GAGVSQSPSNKVTEKGKDVELRCDPISGHTALYWYRQSLGQGLEFLIYFQGNSAPDKSGLPSDRFSAERTGGSVSTLTIQRTQQEDSAVYLCASTPPGNQETQYFGPGTRLLVL.

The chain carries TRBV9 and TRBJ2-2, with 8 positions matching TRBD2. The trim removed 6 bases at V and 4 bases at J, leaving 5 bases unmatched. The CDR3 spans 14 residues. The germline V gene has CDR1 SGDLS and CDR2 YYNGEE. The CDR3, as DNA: TGTGCCAGCACCCGTCGGGGGGGCACCGGGGAGCTGTTTTTT. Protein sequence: CASTRRGGTGELFF.

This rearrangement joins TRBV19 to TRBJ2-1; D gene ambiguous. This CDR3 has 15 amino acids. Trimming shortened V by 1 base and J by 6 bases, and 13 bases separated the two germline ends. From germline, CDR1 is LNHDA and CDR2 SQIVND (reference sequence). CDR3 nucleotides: TGTGCCAGTAGTATAGGGGTAGCAGAGAGCAATGAGCAGTTCTTC. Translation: CASSIGVAESNEQFF.

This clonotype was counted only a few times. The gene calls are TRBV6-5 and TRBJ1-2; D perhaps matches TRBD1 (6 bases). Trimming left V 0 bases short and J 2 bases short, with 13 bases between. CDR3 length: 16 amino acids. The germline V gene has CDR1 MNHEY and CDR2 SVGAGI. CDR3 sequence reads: CASSYSIWGQNYGYTF. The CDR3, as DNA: TGTGCCAGCAGTTACTCGATCTGGGGGCAAAACTATGGCTACACCTTC.

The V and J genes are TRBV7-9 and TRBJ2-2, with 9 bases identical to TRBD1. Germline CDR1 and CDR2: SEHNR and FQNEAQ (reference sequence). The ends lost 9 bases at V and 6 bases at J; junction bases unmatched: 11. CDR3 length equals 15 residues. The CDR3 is CASRGQGGLAGELFF. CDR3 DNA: TGTGCCAGTCGGGGACAGGGAGGTTTGGCCGGGGAGCTGTTTTTT.